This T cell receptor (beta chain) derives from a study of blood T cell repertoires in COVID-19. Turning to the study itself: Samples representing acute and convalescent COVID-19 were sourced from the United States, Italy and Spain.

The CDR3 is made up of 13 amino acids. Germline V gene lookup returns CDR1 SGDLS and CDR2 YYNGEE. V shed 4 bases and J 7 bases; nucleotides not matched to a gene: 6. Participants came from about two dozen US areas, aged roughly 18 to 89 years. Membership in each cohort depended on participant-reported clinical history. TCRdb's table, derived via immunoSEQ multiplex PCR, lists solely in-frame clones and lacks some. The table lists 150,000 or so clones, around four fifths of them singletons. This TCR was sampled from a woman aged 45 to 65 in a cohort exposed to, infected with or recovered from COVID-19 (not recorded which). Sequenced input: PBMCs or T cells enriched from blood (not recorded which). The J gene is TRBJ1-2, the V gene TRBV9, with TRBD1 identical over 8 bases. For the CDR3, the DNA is TGTGCCAGCAGCTCCCAGGGGGCGGGTGGCTACACCTTC. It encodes CASSSQGAGGYTF.